The clone carrying this T cell receptor (beta chain) was picked up a small number of times. TCRdb independently ran MiXCR on the 5' RACE reads; one entry per CDR3 protein. The sample includes about 160,000 distinct CDR3 sequences, almost 7% seen only once; the top ten take roughly 2.5%. The data were taken from a study of T cells after yellow fever vaccination. V lost 4 bases to trimming and J lost 9 bases; unmatched junction nucleotides: 5. Germline CDR1 and CDR2: SGHNT and YYREEE (reference sequence). The CDR3 covers 12 residues. The source was CD4+ T cells sorted from PBMCs, collected 5 days after the first yellow fever vaccination. The J gene is TRBJ2-5, the V gene TRBV5-4, with 8 bases fitting TRBD2. The origin of this receptor is a man between 18 and 29 years old who received the YFV17D yellow fever vaccine. DNA for the CDR3: TGTGCCAGCAGCCGGGGGGGCGTGGCCCAGTACTTC. This gives the protein CASSRGGVAQYF.